This TCR beta chain was sequenced during a study of blood T cells in healthy people across ages. Study-wide results and caveats: Older age went with lower TCR beta diversity per million T cells, in a roughly linear way.

Next came a second PCR, run for about 6 to 11 cycles, which used a sample-barcoded 5' primer along with a J-beta primer mix. TCRdb fed the 5' RACE reads into MiXCR, producing one record per CDR3 protein. The top ten clones hold 23% of a sample with around 1,900,000 distinct CDR3 sequences, about 39% of them seen once. This clonotype was counted only a few times. Its target is not known. The source of this sequence is a human donor in good health. Input material: blood.

This CDR3 reads CASSRAGRGDYEQYF. Written as DNA, the CDR3 is TGTGCCAGCAGCCGAGCGGGACGAGGGGACTACGAGCAGTACTTC. This chain uses TRBV4-2 with TRBJ2-7; 7 positions match TRBD2. The CDR3 is made up of 15 amino acids. CDR1 and CDR2 from the germline V gene are LGHNA and YNFKEQ. J gave up 3 bases and V 4 bases, and 9 bases lay outside the gene matches.